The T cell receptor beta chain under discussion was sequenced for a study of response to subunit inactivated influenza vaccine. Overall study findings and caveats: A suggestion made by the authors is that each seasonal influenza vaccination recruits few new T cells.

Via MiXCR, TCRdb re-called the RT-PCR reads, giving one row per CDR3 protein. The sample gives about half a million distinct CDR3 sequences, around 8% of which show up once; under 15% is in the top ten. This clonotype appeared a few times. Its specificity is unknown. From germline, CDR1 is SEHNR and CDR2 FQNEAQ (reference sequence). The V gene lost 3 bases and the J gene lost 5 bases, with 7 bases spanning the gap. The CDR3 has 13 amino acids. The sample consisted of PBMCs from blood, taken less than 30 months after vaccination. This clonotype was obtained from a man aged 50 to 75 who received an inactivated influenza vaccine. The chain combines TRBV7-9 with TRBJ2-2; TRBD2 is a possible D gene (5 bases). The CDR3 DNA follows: TGTGCCAGCAGCTTTAGCGAAACCGGGGAGCTGTTTTTT. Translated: CASSFSETGELFF. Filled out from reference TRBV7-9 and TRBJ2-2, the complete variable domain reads DTGVSQNPRHKITKRGQNVTFRCDPISEHNRLYWYRQTLGQGPEFLTYFQNEAQLEKSRLLSDRFSAERPKGSFSTLEIQRTEQGDSAMYLCASSFSETGELFFGEGSRLTVL.